The present entry profiles one T cell receptor (beta chain) with its context. Its antigen is still unknown. Library preparation employed 5' RACE. Preparation of each TCR library used approximately 4,000 ng of total RNA. For each sample, cDNA synthesis with SMARTScribe reverse transcriptase was split into eight separate reactions. During cDNA synthesis, unique molecular identifiers containing a 6-nucleotide sample barcode were introduced by template switching. TCRalpha and TCRbeta cDNA was amplified by two nested PCRs of approximately 17 and 9 cycles, with bead purification after each PCR. Before amplification, the cDNA was both treated with uracil DNA-glycosylase and purified with the QIAquick PCR purification kit. The second PCR was the step at which Illumina TruSeq-compatible adapters and sample-specific barcodes were added. Library quality and concentration were checked on TapeStation and Qubit, and libraries were pooled at around 5.3 ng each. The pooled libraries were sequenced with 2 x 100 bp reads and custom sequencing primers on an Illumina HiSeq2500 single-index Rapid Run. Processing in the source paper ran as follows. PCR and sequencing errors were corrected by UMI-based consensus assembly using MiGEC version 1.2.6. MiXCR version 2.1.1 handled V(D)J alignment, clonotype assembly and CDR3 extraction. To normalise gene usage, clonotype sharing and MAIT/NKT TCR abundance, the top 1000, 10 000 and 20 000 clonotypes in each sample were analysed. After downsampling to 27 000 UMIs, diversity was calculated as the inverse Simpson index using the vegan R package. Paired Mann-Whitney U tests on discordant twin pairs were used, with Benjamini-Hochberg multiple-testing correction. The reads were reprocessed in TCRdb, with one entry per CDR3 protein sequence and no accompanying DNA. In this record, the V and J calls reflect TCRdb's handling and not the investigators' own analysis. The sample has roughly 300,000 distinct CDR3 sequences on record. The ten largest clones capture 5.6% of the sample.

This sample stems from a study of monozygotic twins with inflammatory bowel disease (dated by TCRdb to the late 2010s). Regarding the complete study: A total of 28 monozygotic twin pairs were included in the full study, comprising nine German pairs (four IBD-concordant, five IBD-discordant) and 19 IBD-discordant Danish pairs. Disease-associated traits were sought mainly through comparisons between IBD patients and their genetically identical healthy co-twins within discordant pairs. Each individual had, on average, about 151 000 unique TCRalpha sequences and 181 000 unique TCRbeta sequences available for analysis.

General findings and caveats noted by the study authors: Compared with healthy twins, IBD patients shared fewer clonotypes with other individuals, and the difference was most pronounced in patients with signs of disease activity. No single strong signal or clonotype linked to IBD turned up in the results, so the idea that one exists was not supported. No difference in repertoire similarity was observed between concordant and discordant twins, possibly owing to limited statistical power. Different T cell subtypes could not be distinguished in the analysis. Differing immunosuppressive treatments among patients may have added background noise and inter-individual variability to the repertoires. Measured by the inverse Simpson index, TCRbeta repertoire diversity was lower in IBD patients than in their healthy co-twins.

From each donor, an approximately 2.5 ml peripheral blood sample was collected into PAXgene tubes and kept at -80 degrees C. Without T cell sorting, total RNA was isolated from whole blood using the PAXgene blood miRNA kit on an automated QIAcube. Deep TCRalpha and TCRbeta repertoire profiling with unique molecular barcoding was performed on peripheral blood of monozygotic twin pairs concordant or discordant for inflammatory bowel disease. Smoking habits were recorded for all twin pairs, with individuals classified as current, former or never smokers. Inclusive of the bounding cysteine and phenylalanine, the CDR3 is 12 residues long. The DNA is not on file. As encoded in the germline V gene, CDR1 is SGHRS while CDR2 is YFSETQ.

The receptor was isolated from a human donor with ulcerative colitis or Crohn's disease, or a healthy co-twin of an affected twin (not recorded which). Sample: blood. This sequence uses TRBV5-1 and TRBJ2-7. The CDR3 region reads CASSLKGHEQYF.